The 25 T cell receptor beta chains below were found in one sample sequenced in a study of shared clonotypes between healthy human individuals. Assay used: immunoSEQ multiplex PCR; TCRdb lists only in-frame clones, some missing. In the table there are fewer than 3 million clones, approximately 90% of which are singletons. The sequencing input was naive CD4+ T cells from PBMCs. The subset denotes: CD45RA+ positively selected. Every receptor here comes from a man aged 18 to 35 in good health. Some clones in this sample may be carry-over from other donors' samples.

This clone showed up just once. V usage is TRBV7-8 and J usage is TRBJ2-1; tentatively, D is TRBD1 (6 bases). Germline V gene lookup returns CDR1 SGHVS and CDR2 FQNEAQ. Trimming removed 0 bases at V and 8 bases at J, with 17 bases between. The CDR3 has 16 amino acids. The CDR3 DNA is TGTGCCAGCAGCTTAGCGGTAAGGGGGATACCGGATGAGCAGTTCTTC. Its translation: CASSLAVRGIPDEQFF.

The chain combines TRBV4-3 with TRBJ2-7, with TRBD2 identical over 7 bases. The CDR3 has 18 amino acids. The J segment lost 4 bases and the V segment lost 0 bases, leaving 15 bases of the junction unmatched. Germline V gives CDR1 LGHNA, CDR2 YSLEER. The CDR3 DNA follows: TGCGCCAGCAGCCAAGATCTGGGGAGCCCCTTGGGAGGGTACGAGCAGTACTTC. It encodes CASSQDLGSPLGGYEQYF.

The chain carries TRBV6-5 and TRBJ2-7, with 7 bases matching TRBD1. The CDR3 runs 15 residues. Germline V lookup: CDR1 MNHEY, CDR2 SVGAGI. With 5 bases clipped from V and 5 bases from J, the junction kept 12 bases outside the gene matches. The CDR3 DNA follows: TGTGCCAGCAGTCGACAGGGAACAGGGTCTAACGAGCAGTACTTC. Translating it yields CASSRQGTGSNEQYF.

This sequence joins TRBV9 and TRBJ1-3; D is uncertain. V gave up 6 bases and J gave up 0 bases, with 10 bases separating them. CDR1 SGDLS and CDR2 YYNGEE come from the germline V gene. This CDR3 contains 14 residues. The CDR3 reads CASTPGVSGNTIYF. The DNA of the CDR3 is TGTGCCAGCACTCCCGGGGTCTCTGGAAACACCATATATTTT.

This clone was picked up one time. The gene calls are TRBV11-1 and TRBJ2-7, with TRBD2 matching over 8 bases. The ends lost 6 bases at V and 3 bases at J; junction bases unmatched: 13. From germline, CDR1 is SGHAT and CDR2 FQDESV (reference sequence). The CDR3 has 16 amino acids. The CDR3 loop is CASSPGGDTAYYEQYF. The CDR3 region has the DNA TGTGCCAGCAGTCCGGGGGGGGACACGGCATACTACGAGCAGTACTTC.

The chain links TRBV27 to TRBJ2-7; 7 nucleotides line up with TRBD2. CDR3 size: 15 residues. Germline-derived CDR1 and CDR2 are MNHEY and SMNVEV (reference sequence). J lost 2 bases, V lost 2 bases, and 6 bases had no gene match. This CDR3 reads CASSLTLAFPYEQYF. In nucleotides, the CDR3 is TGTGCCAGCAGTTTAACACTAGCGTTTCCCTACGAGCAGTACTTC.

The chain has TRBV11-1 and TRBJ1-2; D gene uncertain. Trimming stripped 0 bases from V and 12 bases from J, with 11 bases between. This CDR3 is 12 amino acids long. Looked up from germline, CDR1 is SGHAT and CDR2 is FQDESV (reference sequence). CDR3: CASSLAAEHHTF. In nucleotides, the CDR3 is TGTGCCAGCAGCTTAGCAGCTGAACACCACACCTTC. Complete variable domain (other parts from reference TRBV11-1 and TRBJ1-2): EAEVAQSPRYKITEKSQAVAFWCDPISGHATLYWYRQILGQGPELLVQFQDESVVDDSQLPKDRFSAERLKGVDSTLKIQPAELGDSAMYLCASSLAAEHHTFGSGTRLTVV.

CDR3 residues: CASSQRGRGRETQYF. CDR3 sequence (DNA): TGTGCCAGCAGCCAAAGGGGCAGGGGCCGAGAGACCCAGTACTTC. The rearrangement uses TRBV14 and TRBJ2-5; D possibly corresponds to TRBD1 (6 bases). The CDR3 sequence is 15 residues long. Germline V CDR1 and CDR2: SGHDN, FVKESK. Trimming cost V 2 bases and J 4 bases, with 14 bases left between them.

This rearrangement joins TRBV6-6 to TRBJ1-1; 11 bases match TRBD1. Looked up from germline, CDR1 is MNHNY and CDR2 is SVGAGI (reference sequence). The length of the CDR3 is 14 residues. V gave up 11 bases and J gave up 2 bases; unmatched junction bases: 7. The CDR3 spells CAEGQGGSNTEAFF. As DNA, the CDR3 is TGTGCCGAGGGACAGGGGGGATCTAACACTGAAGCTTTCTTT.

J is TRBJ1-2 and V is TRBV7-3; no firm D call. Germline assignment: CDR1 SGHTA and CDR2 FQGTGA. This CDR3 comprises 14 residues. The ends were cut back, 3 bases at V and 0 bases at J, with 8 bases in the middle. CDR3 nucleotide sequence: TGTGCCAGCAGCTTGTTGGGAGCTAACTATGGCTACACCTTC. Protein: CASSLLGANYGYTF.

Comments on this clone: Other DNA sequences within the sample encode an identical CDR3. V usage is TRBV10-3 and J usage is TRBJ1-5, with D possibly being TRBD1 (5 bases). This CDR3 comprises 14 residues. CDR1 and CDR2 (germline): ENHRY, SYGVKD. V was trimmed by 0 bases and J by 6 bases, leaving 9 bases between them. CDR3 nucleotide sequence: TGTGCCATCAGTGAGTCGGGGGAAGGTCAGCCCCAGCATTTT. Translating gives CAISESGEGQPQHF.

This chain connects TRBV5-1 to TRBJ2-1, with 12 bases matching TRBD2. Germline V gene sequence: CDR1 SGHRS, CDR2 YFSETQ. Germline trimming cut 8 bases from V and 0 bases from J; bases unmatched to any gene: 18. The CDR3 loop spans 20 amino acids. DNA for the CDR3: TGCGCCAGTAGCGCCAAGGCTAGCGGGAGGGCTCTTAGCTCCTACAATGAGCAGTTCTTC. Translation: CASSAKASGRALSSYNEQFF.

CDR3 residues: CASSVGADVFYGYTF. In DNA, the CDR3 is TGTGCCAGCAGCGTAGGGGCGGATGTCTTTTATGGCTACACCTTC. The rearrangement uses TRBV9 and TRBJ1-2; D not certain. The CDR3 length is 15 residues. V lost 0 bases, J lost 5 bases, and 14 bases lay in between. The germline CDR1 and CDR2 sequences are SGDLS and YYNGEE.

The V gene is TRBV5-1, the J gene TRBJ2-3, with TRBD2 matching over 10 bases. CDR3 length: 18 amino acids. With V trimmed by 4 bases and J by 4 bases, 15 bases remained unmatched. CDR1 SGHRS and CDR2 YFSETQ come from the germline V gene. The CDR3 loop reads CASSPQGLLAGPADTQYF. The CDR3 region has the DNA TGCGCCAGCAGCCCACAAGGTTTACTAGCGGGACCCGCAGATACGCAGTATTTT.

This clone was recorded once. The chain employs TRBV5-1 and TRBJ2-1, with 12 bases matching TRBD2. Germline V lookup: CDR1 SGHRS, CDR2 YFSETQ. The CDR3 covers 17 residues. V trimming: 4 bases; J trimming: 0 bases; junction bases outside the gene matches: 5. The CDR3 nucleotides read TGCGCCAGCAGCCTAGGACTAGCGGGATACTCCTACAATGAGCAGTTCTTC. Translation gives CASSLGLAGYSYNEQFF.

The rearrangement links TRBV27 to TRBJ2-1; unclear D gene. The CDR3 totals 15 residues. V gave up 8 bases and J gave up 0 bases, with 14 bases separating them. Per the germline V gene, CDR1 is MNHEY and CDR2 is SMNVEV (reference sequence). The CDR3 region has the DNA TGTGCCAGCTTATCACCCCGGAGCTCCTACAATGAGCAGTTCTTC. It yields the protein CASLSPRSSYNEQFF.

This sequence joins TRBV6-5 and TRBJ1-3; possible D gene TRBD1, 6 bases. Germline loops: CDR1 MNHEY, CDR2 SVGAGI. Trimming took off 6 bases at V and 3 bases at J, with 12 bases between the two ends. The CDR3 has 14 residues. The CDR3 DNA is TGTGCCAGCAGGGACAGACACTTTGGAAACACCATATATTTT. Protein: CASRDRHFGNTIYF.

The gene calls are TRBV28 and TRBJ2-5; no clear D gene. The CDR3 sequence is 13 residues long. V lost 3 bases and J 5 bases, leaving 10 bases between the germline ends. The germline gives CDR1 MDHEN, CDR2 SYDVKM. This chain's CDR3 is CASSLPSPETQYF. The CDR3 nucleotides are TGTGCCAGCAGTTTGCCGTCTCCGGAGACCCAGTACTTC.

This clone has a single count. The CDR3 DNA reads as TGTGCCAGCAGTGAATCTGAGGGACCCCTTGGGGGCAATCAGCCCCAGCATTTT. Translating gives CASSESEGPLGGNQPQHF. The rearrangement joins TRBV6-1 to TRBJ1-5, with D possibly being TRBD1 (5 bases). V dropped 2 bases and J dropped 2 bases, with 19 bases sitting between them. Germline CDR1 MNHNS, CDR2 SASEGT. The length of the CDR3 is 18 residues.

Of note for this clone: Other DNA sequences in the sample encode the same CDR3. The chain uses TRBV5-1 and TRBJ1-1; the D is unclear. Germline-derived CDR1 and CDR2 are SGHRS and YFSETQ. The CDR3 loop spans 14 amino acids. V lost 0 bases, J lost 0 bases, and 6 bases lay in between. The CDR3 DNA reads as TGCGCCAGCAGCTTGGGGGTACTGAACACTGAAGCTTTCTTT. The encoded protein is CASSLGVLNTEAFF.

The chain is built from TRBV5-1 and TRBJ1-1; D is unresolved. CDR1 is SGHRS and CDR2 is YFSETQ in the germline V gene. There are 13 residues in the CDR3. Trimming stripped 1 base from V and 3 bases from J, with 7 bases between. This chain's CDR3 is CASSLSLDTEAFF. CDR3 coding DNA: TGCGCCAGCAGCTTGTCACTTGACACTGAAGCTTTCTTT.

The rearrangement uses TRBV6-1 and TRBJ1-2; 10 nucleotides match TRBD1. There are 14 residues in the CDR3. Trimming cost V 7 bases and J 5 bases; bases outside gene matches: 7. Germline CDR1 and CDR2: MNHNS and SASEGT. The CDR3 DNA is TGTGCCAGCACCTTGACAGGGGGCAGATATGGCTACACCTTC. Translating it yields CASTLTGGRYGYTF.

V and J are TRBV5-4 and TRBJ1-1, with D maybe TRBD1 (6 bases). The CDR3 spans 15 residues. The V end was cut by 4 bases, the J end by 3 bases, with 16 bases between. CDR1 is SGHNT and CDR2 is YYREEE in the germline V gene (reference sequence). This CDR3 is CASSPGSGAYTEAFF. In nucleotides, the CDR3 is TGTGCCAGCAGCCCCGGATCAGGGGCCTACACTGAAGCTTTCTTT.

The V gene is TRBV27, the J gene TRBJ2-7; a possible D gene is TRBD1 (6 bases). Deletions cut 4 bases from V and 4 bases from J, with 14 bases between. The V gene's germline CDR1 is MNHEY and CDR2 SMNVEV (reference sequence). CDR3 length: 14 amino acids. CDR3 region: CASSYRDTAYEQYF. CDR3 sequence (DNA): TGTGCCAGCAGTTACCGGGACACCGCTTACGAGCAGTACTTC.

In DNA form, the CDR3 reads TGTGCCAGCAGCAGATCCGGGACAGGGTACGGCTACACCTTC. As protein: CASSRSGTGYGYTF. The chain has TRBV14 and TRBJ1-2; 9 positions agree with TRBD1. The CDR3 loop spans 14 amino acids. Germline trimming cut 5 bases from V and 8 bases from J; bases unmatched to any gene: 9. CDR1 and CDR2 (germline): SGHDN, FVKESK.